This TCR beta chain was sequenced for a study of metastatic and nonmetastatic thyroid tumors. Study background: Samples came from malignant and benign thyroid patients, and repertoires were compared across blood and tumor or nodule tissue.

The length of the CDR3 is 14 residues. V shed 7 bases and J shed 8 bases, with 18 bases lying between them. Per germline, CDR1 SNHLY and CDR2 FYNNEI. Only a few counts were recorded for this clone. What it binds is not known. Study-level findings and limits: Benign nodules reportedly had significantly lower TCR beta diversity than malignant thyroid tumors in blood and tumor.

All patients reached thyroid surgery having received no treatment beforehand. Original analysis: Using the CDR3 differences seen across clinicopathological groups, the authors built a distant-metastasis classifier for papillary thyroid cancer, which was meant to discriminate distant-metastatic patients. TCRdb re-called clones from the PCR reads using MiXCR. The V and J calls follow TCRdb's processing rather than the paper's. The sample has about 18,000 clones, over 20% seen once. The clonotype originates from a female donor with papillary thyroid cancer or a benign thyroid nodule (not recorded which). Some clones in this sample may be carry-over from other donors' samples. The chain employs TRBV2 and TRBJ1-5; no firm D call. The specimen was tumor tissue. CDR3 nucleotides: TGTGCCAGCACCCAAGCGGGAGCACGGGAGCCCCAGCATTTT. It encodes CASTQAGAREPQHF. The whole variable domain, remainder taken from reference TRBV2 and TRBJ1-5, is EPEVTQTPSHQVTQMGQEVILRCVPISNHLYFYWYRQILGQKVEFLVSFYNNEISEKSEIFDDQFSVERPDGSNFTLKIRSTKLEDSAMYFCASTQAGAREPQHFGDGTRLSIL.